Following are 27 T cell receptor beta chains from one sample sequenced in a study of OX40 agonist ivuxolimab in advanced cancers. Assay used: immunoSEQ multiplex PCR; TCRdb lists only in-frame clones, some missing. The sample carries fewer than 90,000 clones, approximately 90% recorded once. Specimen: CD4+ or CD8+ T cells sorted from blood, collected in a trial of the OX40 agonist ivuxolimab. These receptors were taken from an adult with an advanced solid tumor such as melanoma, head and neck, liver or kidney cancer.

CDR3 loop: CASSPRALSWGNNEQFF. Here the CDR3 DNA reads TGTGCCAGCAGCCCCCGCGCCCTAAGTTGGGGCAACAATGAGCAGTTCTTC. The genes are TRBV14 and TRBJ2-1; tentatively, D is TRBD1 (5 bases). The CDR3 runs 17 residues. The V end was cut by 4 bases, the J end by 5 bases, with 21 bases between. Germline V gene sequence: CDR1 SGHDN, CDR2 FVKESK.

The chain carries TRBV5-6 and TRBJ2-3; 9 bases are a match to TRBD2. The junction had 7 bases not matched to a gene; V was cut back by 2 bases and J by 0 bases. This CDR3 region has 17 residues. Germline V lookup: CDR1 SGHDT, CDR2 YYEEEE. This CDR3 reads CASSFGLAPASTDTQYF. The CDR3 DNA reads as TGTGCCAGCAGCTTTGGACTAGCGCCTGCTAGCACAGATACGCAGTATTTT.

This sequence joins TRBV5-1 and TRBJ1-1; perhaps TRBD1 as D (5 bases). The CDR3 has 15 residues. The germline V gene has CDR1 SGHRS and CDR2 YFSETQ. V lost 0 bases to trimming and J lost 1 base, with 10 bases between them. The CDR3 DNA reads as TGCGCCAGCAGCTTGGTCCAGGGCGGGAACACTGAAGCTTTCTTT. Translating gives CASSLVQGGNTEAFF. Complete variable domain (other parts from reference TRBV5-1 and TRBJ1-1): KAGVTQTPRYLIKTRGQQVTLSCSPISGHRSVSWYQQTPGQGLQFLFEYFSETQRNKGNFPGRFSGRQFSNSRSEMNVSTLELGDSALYLCASSLVQGGNTEAFFGQGTRLTVV.

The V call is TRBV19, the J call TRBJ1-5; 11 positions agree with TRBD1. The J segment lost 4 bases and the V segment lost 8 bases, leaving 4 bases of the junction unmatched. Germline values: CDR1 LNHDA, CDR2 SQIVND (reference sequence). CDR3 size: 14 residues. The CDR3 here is CASAGTGGNQPQHF. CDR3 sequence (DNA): TGTGCCAGTGCCGGGACAGGGGGGAATCAGCCCCAGCATTTT.

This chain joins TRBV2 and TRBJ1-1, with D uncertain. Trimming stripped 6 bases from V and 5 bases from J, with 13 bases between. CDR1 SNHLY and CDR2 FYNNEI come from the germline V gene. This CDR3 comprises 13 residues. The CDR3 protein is CASRSDLGTEAFF. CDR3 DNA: TGTGCCAGCAGATCCGATCTTGGGACTGAAGCTTTCTTT.

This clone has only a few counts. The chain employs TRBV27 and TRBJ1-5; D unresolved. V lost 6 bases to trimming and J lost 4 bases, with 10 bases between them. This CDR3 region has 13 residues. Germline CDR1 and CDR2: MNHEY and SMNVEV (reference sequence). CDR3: CASSKELNQPQHF. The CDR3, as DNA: TGTGCCAGCAGCAAAGAGTTAAATCAGCCCCAGCATTTT.

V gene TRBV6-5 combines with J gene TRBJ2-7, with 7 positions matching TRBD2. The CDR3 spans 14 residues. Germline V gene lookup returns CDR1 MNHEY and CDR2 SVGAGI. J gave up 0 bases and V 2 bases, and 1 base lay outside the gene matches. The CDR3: CASSYAGASYEQYF. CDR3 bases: TGTGCCAGCAGTTACGCGGGAGCCTCCTACGAGCAGTACTTC.

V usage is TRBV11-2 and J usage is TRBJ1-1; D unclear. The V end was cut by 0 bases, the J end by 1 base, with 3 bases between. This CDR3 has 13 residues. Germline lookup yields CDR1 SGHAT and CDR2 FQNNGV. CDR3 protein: CASSLETNTEAFF. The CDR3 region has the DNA TGTGCCAGCAGCTTAGAGACGAACACTGAAGCTTTCTTT.

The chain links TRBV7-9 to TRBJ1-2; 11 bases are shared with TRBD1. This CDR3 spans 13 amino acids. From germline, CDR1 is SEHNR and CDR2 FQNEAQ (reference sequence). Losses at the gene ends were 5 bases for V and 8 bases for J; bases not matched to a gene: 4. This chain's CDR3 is CASSLGQGAGYTF. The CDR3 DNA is TGTGCCAGCAGCCTCGGACAGGGGGCGGGCTACACCTTC.

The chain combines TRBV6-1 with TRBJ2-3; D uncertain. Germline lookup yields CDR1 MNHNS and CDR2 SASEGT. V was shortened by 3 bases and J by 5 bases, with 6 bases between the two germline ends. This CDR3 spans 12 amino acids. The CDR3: CASSEVGDTQYF. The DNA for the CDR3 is TGTGCCAGCAGTGAGGTAGGAGATACGCAGTATTTT.

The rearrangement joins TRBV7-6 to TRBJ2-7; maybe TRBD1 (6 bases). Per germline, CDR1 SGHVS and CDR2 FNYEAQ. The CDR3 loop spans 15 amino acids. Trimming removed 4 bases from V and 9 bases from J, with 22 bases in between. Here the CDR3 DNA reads TGTGCCAGCAGCTCCCGGACATCAGGGGCTAACGCGCAGTACTTC. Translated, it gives CASSSRTSGANAQYF.

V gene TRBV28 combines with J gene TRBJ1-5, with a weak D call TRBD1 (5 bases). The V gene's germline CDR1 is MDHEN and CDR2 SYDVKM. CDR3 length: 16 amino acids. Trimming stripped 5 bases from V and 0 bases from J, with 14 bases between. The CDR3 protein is CASSVSQGGSNQPQHF. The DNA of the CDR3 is TGTGCCAGCAGTGTGTCGCAGGGAGGTAGCAATCAGCCCCAGCATTTT.

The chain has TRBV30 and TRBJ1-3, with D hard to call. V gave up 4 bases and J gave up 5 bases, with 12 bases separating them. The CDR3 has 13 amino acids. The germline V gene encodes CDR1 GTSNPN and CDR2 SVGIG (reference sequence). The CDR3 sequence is CAWTSDGRNTIYF. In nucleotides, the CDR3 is TGTGCCTGGACCTCGGACGGACGAAACACCATATATTTT. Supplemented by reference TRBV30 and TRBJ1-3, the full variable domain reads SQTIHQWPATLVQPVGSPLSLECTVEGTSNPNLYWYRQAAGRGLQLLFYSVGIGQISSEVPQNLSASRPQDRQFILSSKKLLLSDSGFYLCAWTSDGRNTIYFGEGSWLTVV.

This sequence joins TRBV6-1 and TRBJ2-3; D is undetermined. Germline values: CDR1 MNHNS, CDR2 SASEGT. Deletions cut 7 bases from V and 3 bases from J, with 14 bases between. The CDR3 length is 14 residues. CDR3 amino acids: CASTRSRATDTQYF. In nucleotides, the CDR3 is TGTGCCAGCACCCGATCCCGGGCGACAGATACGCAGTATTTT.

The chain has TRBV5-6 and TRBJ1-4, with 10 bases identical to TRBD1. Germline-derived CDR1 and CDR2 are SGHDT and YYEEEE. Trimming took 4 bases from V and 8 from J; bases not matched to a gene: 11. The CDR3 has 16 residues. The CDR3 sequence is CASSPGIGTGDEKLFF. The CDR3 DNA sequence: TGTGCCAGCAGCCCTGGCATCGGGACAGGGGACGAAAAACTGTTTTTT.

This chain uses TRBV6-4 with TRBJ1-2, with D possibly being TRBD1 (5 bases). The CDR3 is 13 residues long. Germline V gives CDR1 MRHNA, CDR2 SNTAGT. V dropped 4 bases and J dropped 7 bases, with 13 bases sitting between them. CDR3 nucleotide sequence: TGTGCCAGCAGTGCAAGAGGGGACGGTGGCTACACCTTC. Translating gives CASSARGDGGYTF.

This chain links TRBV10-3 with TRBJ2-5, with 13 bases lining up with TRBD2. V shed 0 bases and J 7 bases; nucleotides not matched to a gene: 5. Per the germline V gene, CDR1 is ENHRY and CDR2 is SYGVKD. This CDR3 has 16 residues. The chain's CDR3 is CAISESGTSGARTQYF. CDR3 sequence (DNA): TGTGCCATCAGTGAGTCGGGGACTAGCGGGGCCCGGACCCAGTACTTC.

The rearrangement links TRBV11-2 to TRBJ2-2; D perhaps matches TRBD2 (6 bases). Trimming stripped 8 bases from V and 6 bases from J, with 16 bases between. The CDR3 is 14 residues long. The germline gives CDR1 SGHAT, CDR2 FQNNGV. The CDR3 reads CASLWGVSPGELFF. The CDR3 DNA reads TGTGCCAGCCTATGGGGGGTTTCACCCGGGGAGCTGTTTTTT.

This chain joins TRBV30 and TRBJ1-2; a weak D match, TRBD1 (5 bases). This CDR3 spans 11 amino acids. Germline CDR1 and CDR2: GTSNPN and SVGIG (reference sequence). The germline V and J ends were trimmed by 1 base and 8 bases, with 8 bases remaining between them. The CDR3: CAWSAPGGYTF. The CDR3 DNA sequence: TGTGCCTGGAGTGCCCCAGGGGGCTACACCTTC.

CDR3 sequence reads: CASSSRDRGYEQYF. The CDR3 nucleotides read TGCGCCAGCAGTAGTCGGGACAGGGGTTACGAGCAGTACTTC. V gene TRBV10-2 combines with J gene TRBJ2-7; the match to TRBD1 covers 10 bases. CDR1 and CDR2 (germline): WSHSY, SAAADI. Trimming at V came to 5 bases and at J to 4 bases, leaving 5 bases not matched to a gene. The CDR3 is 14 residues long.

For the CDR3, the DNA is TGCGCCAGCAGTGACCGGGACACCTACACAGATACGCAGTATTTT. It codes for CASSDRDTYTDTQYF. V is TRBV10-1 and J is TRBJ2-3; tentative D call: TRBD1 (6 bases). Germline V gene lookup returns CDR1 WNHNN and CDR2 SYGVQD (reference sequence). The CDR3 loop spans 15 amino acids. V gave up 3 bases and J gave up 2 bases, with 12 bases separating them.

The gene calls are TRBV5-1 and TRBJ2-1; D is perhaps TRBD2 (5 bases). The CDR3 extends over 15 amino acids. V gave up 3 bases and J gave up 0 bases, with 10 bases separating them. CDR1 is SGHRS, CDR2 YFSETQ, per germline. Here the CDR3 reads CASSSAGDSYNEQFF. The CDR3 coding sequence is TGCGCCAGCAGCTCGGCCGGGGACTCCTACAATGAGCAGTTCTTC.

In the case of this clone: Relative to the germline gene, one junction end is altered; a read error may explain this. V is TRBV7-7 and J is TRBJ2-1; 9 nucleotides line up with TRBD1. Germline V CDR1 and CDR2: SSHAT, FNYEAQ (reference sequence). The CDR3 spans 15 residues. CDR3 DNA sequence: TGTGCTAGCAGCCTGGGGACAGGGACCTACAATGAGCAGTTCTTC. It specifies CASSLGTGTYNEQFF.

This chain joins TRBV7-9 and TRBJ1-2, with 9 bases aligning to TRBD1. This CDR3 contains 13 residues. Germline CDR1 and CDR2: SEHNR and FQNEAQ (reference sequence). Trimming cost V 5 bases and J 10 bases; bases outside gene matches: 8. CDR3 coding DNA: TGTGCCAGCAGCCCCGGACAGGGGATAACCTACACCTTC. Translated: CASSPGQGITYTF.

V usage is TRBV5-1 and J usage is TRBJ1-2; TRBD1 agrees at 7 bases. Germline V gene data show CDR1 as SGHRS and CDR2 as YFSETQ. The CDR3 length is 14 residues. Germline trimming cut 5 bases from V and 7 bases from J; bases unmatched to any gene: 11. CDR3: CASRHRGQRGGYTF. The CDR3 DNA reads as TGCGCCAGCAGACACCGGGGACAGAGAGGTGGCTACACCTTC.

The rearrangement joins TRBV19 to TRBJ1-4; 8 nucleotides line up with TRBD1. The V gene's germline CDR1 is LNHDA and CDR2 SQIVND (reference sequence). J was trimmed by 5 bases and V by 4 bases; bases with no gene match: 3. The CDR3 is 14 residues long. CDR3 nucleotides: TGTGCCAGTAGTACGACAGGGGTAAATGAAAAACTGTTTTTT. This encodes CASSTTGVNEKLFF.

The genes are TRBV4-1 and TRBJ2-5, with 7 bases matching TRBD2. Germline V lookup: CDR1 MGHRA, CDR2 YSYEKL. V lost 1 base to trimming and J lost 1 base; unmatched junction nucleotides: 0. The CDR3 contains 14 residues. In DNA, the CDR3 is TGCGCCAGCAGCCAAGGGGGGGGCCAAGAGACCCAGTACTTC. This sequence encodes CASSQGGGQETQYF.